These 24 T cell receptor beta chains originate from one sample sequenced in a study of cytomegalovirus exposure and HLA in healthy donors. The study ran its PCR with 60 Vbeta and 13 Jbeta primers. The data were produced by immunoSEQ multiplex PCR, yet TCRdb's version contains in-frame clones alone and is incomplete. The sample contains roughly 200,000 clones, approximately 12% of which appear only once. The specimen was PBMCs. These TCRs come from a man aged 50 to 60 in good health and CMV-seropositive.

There are a few counts of this clone. This chain links TRBV11-1 with TRBJ1-1; 8 bases line up with TRBD1. After removal of 5 bases from V and 11 bases from J, the junction contained 7 bases not matched to a gene. The CDR3 is made up of 12 amino acids. Per germline, CDR1 SGHAT and CDR2 FQDESV (reference sequence). DNA of the CDR3: TGTGCCAGCAGCCGGACAGGGACTGGGGCTTTCTTT. Its protein is CASSRTGTGAFF.

This clone appeared a few times. The chain combines TRBV6-1 with TRBJ1-2; 7 positions match TRBD1. In germline, CDR1 is MNHNS, CDR2 SASEGT. Trimming at V came to 5 bases and at J to 2 bases, leaving 2 bases not matched to a gene. This CDR3 has 13 residues. The CDR3 loop is CASSTGANYGYTF. The CDR3 DNA follows: TGTGCCAGCAGTACAGGGGCGAACTATGGCTACACCTTC.

This clone has just a few counts. The chain couples TRBV15 to TRBJ2-5; D is perhaps TRBD1 (5 bases). This CDR3 comprises 13 residues. V gave up 4 bases and J gave up 1 base, with 7 bases separating them. Germline values: CDR1 LNHNV, CDR2 YYDKDF (reference sequence). CDR3 nucleotides: TGTGCCACCAGCACAGGGTTCCAAGAGACCCAGTACTTC. This codes for CATSTGFQETQYF. Combining the CDR3 with reference TRBV15 and TRBJ2-5 gives the whole variable domain DAMVIQNPRYQVTQFGKPVTLSCSQTLNHNVMYWYQQKSSQAPKLLFHYYDKDFNNEADTPDNFQSRRPNTSFCFLDIRSPGLGDTAMYLCATSTGFQETQYFGPGTRLLVL.

The rearrangement uses TRBV12-5 and TRBJ2-7; tentative D call: TRBD1 (6 bases). The V gene's germline CDR1 is LGHNT and CDR2 FRNRAP. V shed 6 bases and J shed 3 bases, with 12 bases lying between them. The CDR3 consists of 13 residues. CDR3 DNA sequence: TGTGCTAGTGGGAGGGGGTCCCTCTACGAGCAGTACTTC. Amino acids: CASGRGSLYEQYF. Complete variable domain (other parts from reference TRBV12-5 and TRBJ2-7): DARVTQTPRHKVTEMGQEVTMRCQPILGHNTVFWYRQTMMQGLELLAYFRNRAPLDDSGMPKDRFSAEMPDATLATLKIQPSEPRDSAVYFCASGRGSLYEQYFGPGTRLTVT.

The chain couples TRBV18 to TRBJ1-1; tentatively, D is TRBD1 (5 bases). CDR3 size: 13 residues. V lost 5 bases to trimming and J lost 4 bases, with 11 bases between them. Germline CDR1 reads KGHSH; CDR2 reads LQKENI. The CDR3 protein is CASSADGGTEAFF. The CDR3 DNA is TGTGCCAGCTCAGCAGACGGGGGCACTGAAGCTTTCTTT.

The CDR3: CASSSGRRTGAKNEQFF. CDR3 sequence (DNA): TGTGCCAGCAGCTCCGGCCGAAGGACAGGGGCAAAGAATGAGCAGTTCTTC. The chain uses TRBV5-4 and TRBJ2-1; TRBD1 agrees at 9 bases. CDR3 size: 17 residues. Germline V lookup: CDR1 SGHNT, CDR2 YYREEE (reference sequence). V lost 3 bases and J lost 7; bases outside the gene matches: 14.

This clone has more than one count but fewer than ten. The chain uses TRBV6-5 and TRBJ2-3, with a weak D call TRBD1 (6 bases). The CDR3 is 14 residues long. The V gene lost 4 bases and the J gene lost 4 bases, with 12 bases spanning the gap. Germline V gene sequence: CDR1 MNHEY, CDR2 SVGAGI. CDR3 in amino acids: CASSSEQGPDTQYF. The DNA for the CDR3 is TGTGCCAGCAGTTCGGAACAGGGACCAGATACGCAGTATTTT.

This clone was found a few times. The chain is built from TRBV7-2 and TRBJ1-5; TRBD1 matches at 7 bases. The CDR3 extends over 19 amino acids. Losses at the gene ends were 4 bases for V and 6 bases for J; bases not matched to a gene: 21. The germline CDR1 and CDR2 sequences are SGHTA and FQGNSA. This CDR3 is CASSSDPTTGPIVGQPQHF. The DNA of the CDR3 is TGTGCCAGCAGCTCCGACCCGACGACAGGGCCTATAGTAGGTCAGCCCCAGCATTTT. The variable domain in full, completed from reference TRBV7-2 and TRBJ1-5, reads GAGVSQSPSNKVTEKGKDVELRCDPISGHTALYWYRQSLGQGLEFLIYFQGNSAPDKSGLPSDRFSAERTGGSVSTLTIQRTQQEDSAVYLCASSSDPTTGPIVGQPQHFGDGTRLSIL.

This clone appeared a few times. The gene calls are TRBV29-1 and TRBJ1-3, with D perhaps matching TRBD1 (6 bases). This CDR3 is built from 15 residues. The germline V gene has CDR1 SQVTM and CDR2 ANQGSEA. Trimming pared 4 bases from V and 0 bases from J, leaving 13 bases between. CDR3 protein: CSVVAGDLSGNTIYF. CDR3 nucleotides: TGCAGCGTTGTTGCAGGGGATCTCTCTGGAAACACCATATATTTT.

J is TRBJ1-2 and V is TRBV10-3, with D perhaps TRBD1 (6 bases). Germline V CDR1 and CDR2: ENHRY, SYGVKD. Trimming removed 8 bases at V and 6 bases at J, with 10 bases between. The CDR3 is 11 residues long. Here the CDR3 reads CAIGAGDGYTF. CDR3 nucleotides: TGTGCCATCGGGGCAGGGGATGGCTACACCTTC.

In this sample, this clone turned up a few times. The genes are TRBV10-3 and TRBJ2-3, with TRBD2 matching over 9 bases. Germline V gene data show CDR1 as ENHRY and CDR2 as SYGVKD. The CDR3 covers 16 residues. With V trimmed by 0 bases and J by 4 bases, 5 bases remained unmatched. The CDR3 here is CAISESGGGAPDTQYF. DNA for the CDR3: TGTGCCATCAGTGAGTCCGGCGGGGGGGCCCCAGATACGCAGTATTTT.

The chain has TRBV7-9 and TRBJ2-1; 12 nucleotides align to TRBD2. V lost 6 bases and J lost 4; bases outside the gene matches: 4. Germline V gene data show CDR1 as SEHNR and CDR2 as FQNEAQ (reference sequence). The CDR3 contains 15 residues. CDR3 in DNA: TGTGCCAGCAGACAAGGACTAGCGGGGTACAATGAGCAGTTCTTC. Amino acid sequence: CASRQGLAGYNEQFF.

This chain uses TRBV6-5 with TRBJ1-4; 10 bases agree with TRBD1. The CDR3 is made up of 15 amino acids. After removal of 5 bases from V and 8 bases from J, the junction contained 8 bases not matched to a gene. In germline, CDR1 is MNHEY, CDR2 SVGAGI. The CDR3 coding sequence is TGTGCCAGCAGTCGACAGGGGGCGGGTGGAGAAAAACTGTTTTTT. Residues: CASSRQGAGGEKLFF.

This clone was picked up a small number of times. The V gene is TRBV7-8, the J gene TRBJ2-7; weak D call: TRBD2 (5 bases). The CDR3 loop spans 14 amino acids. Looked up from germline, CDR1 is SGHVS and CDR2 is FQNEAQ. V lost 5 bases, J lost 5 bases, and 16 bases lay in between. CDR3 nucleotides: TGTGCCAGCAGCGCAGAACTAGATCGCAACGAGCAGTACGTC. Amino acids: CASSAELDRNEQYV.

This clone was counted between two and nine times. V and J are TRBV13 and TRBJ2-1, with TRBD2 matching over 8 bases. The V and J ends lost 2 bases and 7 bases, in that order; junction bases with no gene match: 4. In germline, CDR1 is PRHDT, CDR2 FYEKMQ (reference sequence). The CDR3 is made up of 14 amino acids. Here the CDR3 reads CASSLKRGTNEQFF. The CDR3, as DNA: TGTGCCAGCAGCTTAAAGCGGGGGACTAATGAGCAGTTCTTC.

This clone occurred once. The V gene is TRBV7-2, the J gene TRBJ1-2; possibly TRBD1 for D (6 bases). The CDR3 spans 13 residues. V was shortened by 5 bases and J by 6 bases, with 13 bases between the two germline ends. The germline CDR1 and CDR2 sequences are SGHTA and FQGNSA. CDR3 in DNA: TGTGCCAGCAGCCTAGGACAGTCTGATGGCTACACCTTC. Amino acids: CASSLGQSDGYTF.

Notes on this clone: Sequence at one end of the junction differs from germline and may be a read error. The rearrangement uses TRBV12-5 and TRBJ2-3; 8 positions match TRBD2. Germline V lookup: CDR1 LGHNT, CDR2 FRNRAP. The CDR3 is 12 amino acids. This chain's CDR3 is CASGSIGTRANF. Here the CDR3 DNA reads TGTGCTAGTGGTTCAATTGGGACTAGAGCGAATTTT.

This clone has only a few counts. The J gene is TRBJ2-1, the V gene TRBV6-6; D gene ambiguous. CDR3 length equals 12 residues. Germline V gene lookup returns CDR1 MNHNY and CDR2 SVGAGI (reference sequence). Trimming stripped 6 bases from V and 4 bases from J, with 7 bases between. The CDR3 DNA reads TGTGCCAGCAGCGACACATACAATGAGCAGTTCTTC. Translating it yields CASSDTYNEQFF.

V usage is TRBV11-3 and J usage is TRBJ2-4, with D possibly being TRBD2 (6 bases). CDR3 length equals 15 residues. The germline V gene encodes CDR1 SGHNT and CDR2 YENEEA. The V end was cut by 5 bases, the J end by 0 bases, with 11 bases between. The CDR3 DNA sequence: TGTGCCAGCAGCCCGCGGGATTTAGCCAAAAACATTCAGTACTTC. Amino acid sequence: CASSPRDLAKNIQYF. Full variable domain (remainder filled in from reference TRBV11-3 and TRBJ2-4): EAGVVQSPRYKIIEKKQPVAFWCNPISGHNTLYWYLQNLGQGPELLIRYENEEAVDDSQLPKDRFSAERLKGVDSTLKIQPAELGDSAVYLCASSPRDLAKNIQYFGAGTRLSVL.

The chain links TRBV2 to TRBJ1-5, with 7 bases matching TRBD1. In germline, CDR1 is SNHLY, CDR2 FYNNEI. This CDR3 contains 15 residues. V lost 7 bases to trimming and J lost 4 bases; unmatched junction nucleotides: 10. Here the CDR3 DNA reads TGTGCCAGCAATGATCGGACAGGTAGGAATCAGCCCCAGCATTTT. It codes for CASNDRTGRNQPQHF.

This sequence joins TRBV29-1 and TRBJ2-5, with 7 positions matching TRBD1. V shed 6 bases, J shed 5 bases, and the junction held 9 bases outside the gene matches. CDR1 and CDR2 from the germline V gene are SQVTM and ANQGSEA. The length of the CDR3 is 13 residues. CDR3 DNA: TGCAGCGTGGCCGGGACAGCAGGGGAGACCCAGTACTTC. Translation: CSVAGTAGETQYF.

This chain uses TRBV30 with TRBJ2-3; D not resolved. Germline V gives CDR1 GTSNPN, CDR2 SVGIG (reference sequence). Trimming took 3 bases from V and 0 from J, leaving 7 bases between them. CDR3 size: 13 residues. CDR3 protein: CAWRDLSTDTQYF. For the CDR3, the DNA is TGTGCCTGGAGAGACTTGAGCACAGATACGCAGTATTTT.

The V call is TRBV5-5, the J call TRBJ1-2; 9 bases match TRBD1. The CDR3 runs 14 residues. The junction had 5 bases not matched to a gene; V was cut back by 4 bases and J by 4 bases. CDR1 is SGHKS, CDR2 YYEKEE, per germline (reference sequence). The CDR3 sequence is CASSRDRAGYGYTF. The CDR3 region has the DNA TGTGCCAGCAGCCGGGACAGGGCTGGCTATGGCTACACCTTC.

This clone showed up just a few times. This chain joins TRBV28 and TRBJ1-1, with 8 bases lining up with TRBD1. The length of the CDR3 is 17 residues. CDR1 MDHEN and CDR2 SYDVKM come from the germline V gene. Trimming took 2 bases from V and 0 from J; bases not matched to a gene: 8. The DNA of the CDR3 is TGTGCCAGCAGTTTACCACTCAGGGGGCTGCTGAACACTGAAGCTTTCTTT. Protein: CASSLPLRGLLNTEAFF.